Included here is one T cell receptor (beta chain) sequence, with context. Preparing the TCRbeta library involved the use of unique molecular identifiers. TCRdb re-called the PCR reads with MiXCR, one entry per CDR3 protein. The repertoire consists of about 400,000 distinct CDR3 sequences, with more than 10% occurring once and the leading ten covering 4.3%. This record comes from a study of T-cell reconstitution after alpha-beta-depleted transplantation in children. Trimming cost V 8 bases and J 5 bases, with 13 bases left between them. Germline V gives CDR1 ENHRY, CDR2 SYGVKD. This CDR3 has 13 residues.

The material was PBMCs, obtained from the stem cell graft. The rearrangement joins TRBV10-3 to TRBJ1-5; possibly TRBD1 for D (5 bases). The TCR sequence derives from a human donor who donated a stem cell graft to a child with Fanconi anemia. The CDR3 sequence: CAIGGTGHQPQHF. The CDR3 coding sequence is TGTGCCATCGGTGGAACGGGGCATCAGCCCCAGCATTTT.